This note documents a single TCR beta chain sequence. Its target antigen remains unknown. No base quality information exists; no much larger clone differs at one position. This record comes from a study of a mutant IDH1 vaccine in newly diagnosed glioma listed by TCRdb under 2021. Some background on the complete study: Of the 25 to 40 treated patients, around 60% were male and around 40% were female, and the mean age was 40.4 years. Prior to enrollment, standard therapy consisting of radiotherapy alone, temozolomide alone, or radiochemotherapy with temozolomide had been administered to patients, with the combination being received by most patients. Six visits were used for peripheral blood collection: V03 (baseline), V05, V07, V10, V12 and V13. Longitudinal TCRB deep sequencing was done for 25 to 30 treated patients, wherever samples were available for exploratory analyses.

General study outcomes and caveats: Changes in the top peripheral T cell clonotypes picked up by TCRB sequencing did not appear to be linked to pseudoprogression. Vaccine-induced immune responses across multiple MHC alleles were detected in about 92% of patients. Selection of PBMC samples for TCRB deep sequencing was based on availability. The authors stated that sample limitations prevented analyses of patient blood samples from being reproduced.

The time point label for this specimen denotes: baseline, week 1 (first vaccination visit). According to the study, the label for this sample's treatment or condition signals: pre-vaccination baseline after standard-of-care therapy. The donors had newly diagnosed IDH1-mutant astrocytomas of WHO grade 3 or 4 that showed loss of nuclear ATRX. The samples were drawn from NOA16, a multicentre, single-arm, open-label phase I trial in Germany that tested a mutant IDH1 peptide vaccine in humans for the first time. Blood drawn at visit V03 was used as the baseline sample for immunogenicity testing. The DNeasy Blood and Tissue Kit was used to extract genomic DNA from EDTA blood for TCRB sequencing. Trimming removed 3 bases from V and 9 bases from J, leaving 11 bases between the germline ends. The CDR3 starts with the cysteine, ends with the phenylalanine, and has 13 residues. The only DNA kept is the CDR3, 39 bases in frame from the first base. CDR1 and CDR2 (MNHNS, SASEGT) derive from the germline V gene.

Library preparation used the immunoSEQ multiplex PCR assay. Rearranged TCR beta chain sequences were amplified using the hsTCRB Kit according to the manufacturer's protocol. TCRB libraries were sequenced on an Illumina MiSeq. The study's processing was this. Demultiplexing, trimming and gene mapping were performed with the kit vendor's proprietary platform. Here the immuneACCESS table is served through TCRdb, limited to in-frame sequences with V and J called. Missing clones are a known gap in these copies; in checked studies unresolved V genes cover under half, and the rest lacks a known reason. That table gives V, J and clone size, and the DNA gave D and trimming. This sample comprises approximately 36,000 clones, roughly 89% of them detected only once. The ten largest clones add up to 18% of the sample.

This clonotype was obtained from a man between 18 and 29 years old with glioma. The chain employs TRBV6-1 and TRBJ2-2; confidence is insufficient to name the D gene. The sample in question was PBMCs, obtained from a glioma patient treated with radiotherapy, temozolomide or both. The CDR3 reads as follows: CASSEGMARELFF. The DNA sequence is given as TGTGCCAGCAGTGAGGGGATGGCCAGGGAGCTGTTTTTT.